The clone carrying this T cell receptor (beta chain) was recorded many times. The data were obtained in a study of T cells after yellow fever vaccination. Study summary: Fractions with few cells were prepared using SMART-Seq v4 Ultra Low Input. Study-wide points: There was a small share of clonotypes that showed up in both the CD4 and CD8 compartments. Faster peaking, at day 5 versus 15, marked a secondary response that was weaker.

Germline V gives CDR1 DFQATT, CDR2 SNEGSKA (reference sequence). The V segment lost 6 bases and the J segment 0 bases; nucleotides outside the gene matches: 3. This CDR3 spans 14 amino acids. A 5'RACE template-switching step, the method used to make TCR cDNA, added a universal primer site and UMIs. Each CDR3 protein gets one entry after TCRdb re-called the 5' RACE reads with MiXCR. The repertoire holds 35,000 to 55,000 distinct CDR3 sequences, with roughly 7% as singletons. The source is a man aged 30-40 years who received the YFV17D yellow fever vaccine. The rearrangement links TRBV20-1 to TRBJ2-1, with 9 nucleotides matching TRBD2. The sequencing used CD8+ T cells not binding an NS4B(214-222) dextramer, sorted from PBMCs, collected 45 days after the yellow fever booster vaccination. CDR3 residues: CSAGSGSSYNEQFF. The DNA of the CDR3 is TGCAGTGCAGGTAGCGGGAGCTCCTACAATGAGCAGTTCTTC.